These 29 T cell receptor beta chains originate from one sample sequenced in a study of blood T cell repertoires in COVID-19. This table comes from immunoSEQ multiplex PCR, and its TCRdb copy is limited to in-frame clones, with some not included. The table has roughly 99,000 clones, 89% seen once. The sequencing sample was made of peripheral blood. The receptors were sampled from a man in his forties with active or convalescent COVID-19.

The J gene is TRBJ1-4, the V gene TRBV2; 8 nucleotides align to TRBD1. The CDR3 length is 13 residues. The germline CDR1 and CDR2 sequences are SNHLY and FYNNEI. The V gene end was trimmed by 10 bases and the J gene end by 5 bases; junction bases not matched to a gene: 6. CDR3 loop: CATRQGLNEKLFF. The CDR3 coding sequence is TGTGCCACTAGACAGGGGTTAAATGAAAAACTGTTTTTT.

For the CDR3, the DNA is TGTGCCAGCTCCAAAGGGACTAGCGGGATTAGCTCCTACAATGAGCAGTTCTTC. It encodes CASSKGTSGISSYNEQFF. The J gene is TRBJ2-1, the V gene TRBV18, with 13 bases lining up with TRBD2. Germline V gene lookup returns CDR1 KGHSH and CDR2 LQKENI. The length of the CDR3 is 18 residues. The junction had 8 bases not matched to a gene; V was cut back by 6 bases and J by 0 bases.

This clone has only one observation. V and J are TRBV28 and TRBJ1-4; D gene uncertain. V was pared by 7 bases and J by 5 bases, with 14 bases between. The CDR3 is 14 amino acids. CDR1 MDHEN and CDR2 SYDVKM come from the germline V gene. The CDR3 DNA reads TGTGCCAGCACCGGAGTCCCGGGAAATGAAAAACTGTTTTTT. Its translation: CASTGVPGNEKLFF.

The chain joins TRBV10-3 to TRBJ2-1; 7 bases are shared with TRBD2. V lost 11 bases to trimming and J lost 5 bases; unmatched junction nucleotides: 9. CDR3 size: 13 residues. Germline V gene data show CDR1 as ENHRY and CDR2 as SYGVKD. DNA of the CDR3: TGTGCCTCCATGGCGGGAGTAAACAATGAGCAGTTCTTC. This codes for CASMAGVNNEQFF.

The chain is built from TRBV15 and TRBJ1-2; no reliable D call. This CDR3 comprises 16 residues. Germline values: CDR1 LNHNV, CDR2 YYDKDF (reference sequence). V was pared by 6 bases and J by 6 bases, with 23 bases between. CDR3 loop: CATSTEISPIANGYTF. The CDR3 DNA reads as TGTGCCACCAGTACAGAGATATCTCCCATAGCGAATGGCTACACCTTC.

Here the CDR3 DNA reads TGTGCCAGCAGCTTAGAACAGGGGCCCTACGAGCAGTACTTC. Translating it yields CASSLEQGPYEQYF. The chain employs TRBV7-9 and TRBJ2-7, with 7 bases lining up with TRBD1. CDR3 length: 14 residues. Germline V gene data show CDR1 as SEHNR and CDR2 as FQNEAQ (reference sequence). V dropped 1 base and J dropped 2; count of bases not matched to a gene: 2.

CDR3 sequence reads: CAWSLLLVNNEQFF. As DNA, the CDR3 is TGTGCCTGGAGTCTATTACTAGTGAACAATGAGCAGTTCTTC. The chain uses TRBV30 and TRBJ2-1; a possible D gene is TRBD2 (5 bases). The CDR3 runs 14 residues. Trimming cost V 2 bases and J 5 bases, with 13 bases left between them. Germline V lookup: CDR1 GTSNPN, CDR2 SVGIG (reference sequence).

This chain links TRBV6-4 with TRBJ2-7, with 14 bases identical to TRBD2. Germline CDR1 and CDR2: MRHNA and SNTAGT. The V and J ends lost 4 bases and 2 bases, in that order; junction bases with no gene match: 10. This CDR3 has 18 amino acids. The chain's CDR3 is CASSGLGTSGSTTYEQYF. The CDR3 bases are TGTGCCAGCAGTGGTCTTGGGACTAGCGGGAGTACCACCTACGAGCAGTACTTC.

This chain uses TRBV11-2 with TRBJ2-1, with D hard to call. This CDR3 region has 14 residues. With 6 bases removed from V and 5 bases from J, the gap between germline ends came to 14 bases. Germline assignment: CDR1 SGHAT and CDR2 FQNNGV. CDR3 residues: CASRASEANNEQFF. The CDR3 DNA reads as TGTGCCAGCAGGGCCTCCGAAGCGAACAATGAGCAGTTCTTC.

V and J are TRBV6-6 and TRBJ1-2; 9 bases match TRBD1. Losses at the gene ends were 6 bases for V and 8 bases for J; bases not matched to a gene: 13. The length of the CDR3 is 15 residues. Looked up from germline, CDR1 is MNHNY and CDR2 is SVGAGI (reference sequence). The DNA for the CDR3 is TGTGCCAGCAGACGAGGGACAGGGCTTAGTTTGGGCTACACCTTC. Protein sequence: CASRRGTGLSLGYTF.

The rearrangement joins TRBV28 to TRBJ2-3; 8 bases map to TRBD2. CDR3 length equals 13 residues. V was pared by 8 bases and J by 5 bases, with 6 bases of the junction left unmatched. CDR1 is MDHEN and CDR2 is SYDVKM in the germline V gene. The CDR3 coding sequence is TGTGCCAGCTGCCGTCTAGCGGGAGATACGCAGTATTTT. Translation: CASCRLAGDTQYF.

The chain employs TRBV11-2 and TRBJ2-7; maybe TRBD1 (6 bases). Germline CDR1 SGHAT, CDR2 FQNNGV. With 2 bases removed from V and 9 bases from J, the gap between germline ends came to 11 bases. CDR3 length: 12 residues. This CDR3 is CASSLSGVWQYF. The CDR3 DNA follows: TGTGCCAGCAGCTTATCAGGGGTTTGGCAGTACTTC.

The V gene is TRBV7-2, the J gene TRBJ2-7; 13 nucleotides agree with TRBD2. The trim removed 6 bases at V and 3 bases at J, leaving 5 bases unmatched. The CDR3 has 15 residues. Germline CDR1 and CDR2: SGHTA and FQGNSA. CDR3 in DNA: TGTGCCAGCAGAGGAAGGACTAGCGGGAGCTACGAGCAGTACTTC. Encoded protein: CASRGRTSGSYEQYF.

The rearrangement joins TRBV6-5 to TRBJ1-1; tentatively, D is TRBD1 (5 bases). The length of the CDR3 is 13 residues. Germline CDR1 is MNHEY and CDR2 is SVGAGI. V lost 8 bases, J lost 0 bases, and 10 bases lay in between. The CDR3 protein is CASLGGLNTEAFF. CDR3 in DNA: TGTGCCAGCCTCGGGGGTTTGAACACTGAAGCTTTCTTT.

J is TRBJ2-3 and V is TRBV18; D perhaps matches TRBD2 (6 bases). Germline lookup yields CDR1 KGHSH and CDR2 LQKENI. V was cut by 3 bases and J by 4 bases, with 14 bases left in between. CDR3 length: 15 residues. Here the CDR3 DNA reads TGTGCCAGCTCACCGGGCGGAGGGGACTCAGATACGCAGTATTTT. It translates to CASSPGGGDSDTQYF.

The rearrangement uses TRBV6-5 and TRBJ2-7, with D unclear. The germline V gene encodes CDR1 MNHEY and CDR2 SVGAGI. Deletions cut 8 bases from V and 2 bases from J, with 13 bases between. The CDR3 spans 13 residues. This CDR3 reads CASLGRNPYEQYF. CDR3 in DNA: TGTGCCAGCTTGGGCAGGAACCCCTACGAGCAGTACTTC.

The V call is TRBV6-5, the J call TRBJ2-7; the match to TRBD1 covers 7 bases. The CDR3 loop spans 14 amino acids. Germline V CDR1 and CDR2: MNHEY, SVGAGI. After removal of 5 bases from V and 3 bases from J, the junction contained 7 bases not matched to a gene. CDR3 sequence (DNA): TGTGCCAGCAGTACCCCGGGACAGATCTACGAGCAGTACTTC. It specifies CASSTPGQIYEQYF.

CDR3 sequence: CASRRTVGPYGYTF. The DNA for the CDR3 is TGTGCCAGCAGACGGACAGTGGGTCCCTATGGCTACACCTTC. V and J are TRBV6-5 and TRBJ1-2; maybe TRBD1 (6 bases). With 6 bases removed from V and 4 bases from J, the gap between germline ends came to 15 bases. The CDR3 totals 14 residues. Germline V gene sequence: CDR1 MNHEY, CDR2 SVGAGI.

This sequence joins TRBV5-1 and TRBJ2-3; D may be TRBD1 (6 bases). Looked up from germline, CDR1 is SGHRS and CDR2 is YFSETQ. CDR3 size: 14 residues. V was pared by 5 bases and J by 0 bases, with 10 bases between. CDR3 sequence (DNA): TGCGCCAGCAGAGGGGGAACTAGCACAGATACGCAGTATTTT. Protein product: CASRGGTSTDTQYF.

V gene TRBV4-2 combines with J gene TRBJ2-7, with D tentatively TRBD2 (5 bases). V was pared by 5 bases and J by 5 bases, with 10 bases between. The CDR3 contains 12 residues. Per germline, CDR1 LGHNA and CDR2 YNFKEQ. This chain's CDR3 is CASSTARDEQYF. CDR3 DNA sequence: TGTGCCAGCAGCACCGCGCGGGACGAGCAGTACTTC.

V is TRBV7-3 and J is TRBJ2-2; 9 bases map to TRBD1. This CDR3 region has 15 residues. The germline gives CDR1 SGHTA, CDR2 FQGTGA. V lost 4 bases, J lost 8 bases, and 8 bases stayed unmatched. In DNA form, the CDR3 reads TGTGCCAGCAGCTCCCGGGACAGGGTAACGGGGGAGCTGTTTTTT. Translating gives CASSSRDRVTGELFF.

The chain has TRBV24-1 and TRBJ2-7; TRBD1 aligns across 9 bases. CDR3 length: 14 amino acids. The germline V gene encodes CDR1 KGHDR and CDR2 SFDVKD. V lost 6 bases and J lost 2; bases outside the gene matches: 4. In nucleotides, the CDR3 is TGTGCCACCAGTATAACAGGGGGCCCCTACGAGCAGTACTTC. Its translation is CATSITGGPYEQYF.

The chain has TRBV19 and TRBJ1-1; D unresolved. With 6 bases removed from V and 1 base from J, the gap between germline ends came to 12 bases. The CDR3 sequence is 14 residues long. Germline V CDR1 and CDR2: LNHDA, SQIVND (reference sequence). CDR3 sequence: CASSPRGTNTEAFF. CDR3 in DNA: TGTGCCAGTAGCCCTCGGGGAACGAACACTGAAGCTTTCTTT.

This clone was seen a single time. CDR3 in DNA: TGTGCCAGCAGTCCCTCCTCGGACGGACTCTACGAGCAGTACTTC. Translated, it gives CASSPSSDGLYEQYF. This chain links TRBV28 with TRBJ2-7; D perhaps matches TRBD2 (5 bases). The germline CDR1 and CDR2 sequences are MDHEN and SYDVKM. This CDR3 has 15 residues. Trimming shortened V by 5 bases and J by 3 bases, and 17 bases separated the two germline ends.

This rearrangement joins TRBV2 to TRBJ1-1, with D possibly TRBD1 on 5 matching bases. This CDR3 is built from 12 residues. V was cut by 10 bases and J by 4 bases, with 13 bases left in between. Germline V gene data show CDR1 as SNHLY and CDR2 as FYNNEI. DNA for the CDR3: TGTGCCACCTCTCGGGGGTCCACTGAAGCTTTCTTT. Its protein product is CATSRGSTEAFF.

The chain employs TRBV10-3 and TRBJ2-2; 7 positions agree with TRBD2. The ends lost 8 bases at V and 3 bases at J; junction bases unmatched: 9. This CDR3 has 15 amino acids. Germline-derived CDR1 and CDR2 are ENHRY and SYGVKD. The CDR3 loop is CAIWGGVKDTGELFF. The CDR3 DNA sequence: TGTGCCATCTGGGGGGGGGTGAAGGACACCGGGGAGCTGTTTTTT.

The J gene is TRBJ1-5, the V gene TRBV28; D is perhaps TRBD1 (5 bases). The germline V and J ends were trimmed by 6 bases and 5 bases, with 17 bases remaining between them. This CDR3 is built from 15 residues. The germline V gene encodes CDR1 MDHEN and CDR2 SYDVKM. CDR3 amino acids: CASSLPGGYYQPQHF. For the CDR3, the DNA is TGTGCCAGCAGCCTTCCGGGGGGTTATTATCAGCCCCAGCATTTT.

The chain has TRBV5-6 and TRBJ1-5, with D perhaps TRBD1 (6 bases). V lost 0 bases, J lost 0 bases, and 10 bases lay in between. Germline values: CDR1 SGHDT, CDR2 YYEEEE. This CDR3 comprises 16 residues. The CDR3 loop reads CASSLGTDASNQPQHF. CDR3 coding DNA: TGTGCCAGCAGCTTGGGGACAGACGCTAGCAATCAGCCCCAGCATTTT.

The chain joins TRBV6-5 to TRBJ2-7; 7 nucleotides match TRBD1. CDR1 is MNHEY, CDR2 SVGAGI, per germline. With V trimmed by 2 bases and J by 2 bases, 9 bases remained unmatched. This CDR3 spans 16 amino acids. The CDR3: CASSYGLRTGAYEQYF. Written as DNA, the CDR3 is TGTGCCAGCAGTTACGGGCTACGGACAGGAGCCTACGAGCAGTACTTC.